The entry that follows covers one T cell receptor beta chain sequence. The specificity of this receptor is unknown. Base quality data are lacking; no much larger clone is found one base away. The sample's time point label, decoded: week 47, end of study. Each vaccine dose, consisting of 300 ug of a 20-mer mutant IDH1 peptide in Montanide, was administered subcutaneously with topical imiquimod. Patients received eight vaccinations in weeks 1, 3, 5, 7, 11, 15, 19 and 23, corresponding to visits V03 through V10. Newly diagnosed WHO grade 3 or 4 IDH1-mutant astrocytomas showing loss of nuclear ATRX were present in the donors. The samples were drawn from NOA16, a multicentre, single-arm, open-label phase I trial in Germany that tested a mutant IDH1 peptide vaccine in humans for the first time. The DNeasy Blood and Tissue Kit was used to extract genomic DNA from EDTA blood for TCRB sequencing. This entry belongs to a study of a mutant IDH1 vaccine in newly diagnosed glioma (dated by TCRdb to about 2021). Regarding the study in general: In the chemotherapy-containing groups, vaccination started alongside temozolomide cycles, whereas in patients who had radiotherapy alone it started 4-6 weeks after radiotherapy. Of the roughly 34 treated patients, 62.5% were male and around 38% were female, and a mean age of approximately 40 years was recorded. Before enrollment, patients had received standard therapy of radiotherapy alone, temozolomide alone, or radiochemotherapy with temozolomide; most received the combination. Visit V12 was the week-35 safety follow-up and visit V13 was the week-47 end of study. Peripheral blood was collected at six visits: V03 (baseline), V05, V07, V10, V12 and V13. Longitudinal TCRB deep sequencing was done for about two dozen treated patients, wherever samples were available for exploratory analyses.

Preparation of the library involved the immunoSEQ multiplex PCR assay. The hsTCRB Kit was used according to the manufacturer's protocol to amplify rearranged TCR beta chain sequences. An Illumina MiSeq was used to sequence the TCRB libraries. Per the source publication's procedure: The kit vendor's proprietary platform handled demultiplexing, trimming and gene mapping. TCRdb stores this immuneACCESS table with in-frame sequences only. Part of the clones is absent; in the studies checked, under half of the shortfall reflects unresolved V genes, and no reason is known for the rest. Clone size and the V and J calls come from that table; the DNA yielded D and trimming. For this sample the table gives almost 95,000 clones, of which roughly 91% were detected only once. The ten most abundant clones make up roughly 0.74% of the sample. Summary of the overall study and its limitations: PBMC samples for TCRB deep sequencing were selected based on availability. Across multiple MHC alleles, vaccine-induced immune responses were seen in around 94% of patients. Pseudoprogression seemed to be unrelated to changes in the top peripheral T cell clonotypes found by TCRB sequencing. The authors stated that sample limitations prevented analyses of patient blood samples from being reproduced.

The V end gives up 5 bases and the J end 5 bases, leaving 6 bases in the junction not matched to a gene. The CDR3 holds 14 amino acids from the cysteine to the phenylalanine. Here the CDR3 DNA is all that survives: 42 bases in frame from base 1. Per the germline V gene, SGDLS is the CDR1 and YYNGEE is the CDR2. The sequenced sample was PBMCs, obtained from a glioma patient whose treatment included an IDH1 peptide vaccine. The sequence is built from TRBV9 and TRBJ2-1, and TRBD2 aligns with 8 junction nucleotides. The receptor was derived from a woman between 50 and 59 years old with glioma. For the CDR3, the sequence is CASSRSGANNEQFF. In nucleotides, the sequence is TGTGCCAGCAGTCGTAGCGGGGCGAACAATGAGCAGTTCTTC.